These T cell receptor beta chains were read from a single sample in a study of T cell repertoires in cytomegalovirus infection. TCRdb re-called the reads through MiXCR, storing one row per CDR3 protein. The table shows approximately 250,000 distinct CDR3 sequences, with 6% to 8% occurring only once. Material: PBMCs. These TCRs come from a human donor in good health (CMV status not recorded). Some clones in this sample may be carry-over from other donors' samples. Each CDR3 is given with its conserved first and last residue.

CDR3aa: CASSLTAGTGSNTGELFF; j_gene: TRBJ2-2; v_gene: TRBV7-3
CDR3aa: CSATRQASSYEQYF; j_gene: TRBJ2-7; v_gene: TRBV20-1
CDR3aa: CASSLGGGRFF; j_gene: TRBJ2-1; v_gene: TRBV7-9
CDR3aa: CASRPRRGSANYGYTF; j_gene: TRBJ1-2; v_gene: TRBV28
CDR3aa: CSATSAVSNQPQHF; j_gene: TRBJ1-5; v_gene: TRBV20-1
CDR3aa: CASSFNRGTDGYTF; j_gene: TRBJ1-2; v_gene: TRBV12-3/TRBV12-4
CDR3aa: CASSSRQGQSYSNQPQHF; j_gene: TRBJ1-5; v_gene: TRBV7-2
CDR3aa: CASSFDGGRYEQYF; j_gene: TRBJ2-7; v_gene: TRBV5-1
CDR3aa: CAISDQTLSTDTQYF; j_gene: TRBJ2-3; v_gene: TRBV10-3
CDR3aa: CASSSGQGVYGYTF; j_gene: TRBJ1-2; v_gene: TRBV7-2
CDR3aa: CASSLSQVGGYEQYF; j_gene: TRBJ2-7; v_gene: TRBV28
CDR3aa: CSARGSGGPPGTQYF; j_gene: TRBJ2-5; v_gene: TRBV20-1
CDR3aa: CASSLRWTGGYQPQHF; j_gene: TRBJ1-5; v_gene: TRBV7-2
CDR3aa: CASSPAKDTQYF; j_gene: TRBJ2-3; v_gene: TRBV9
CDR3aa: CSAGGAGSIYEQYF; j_gene: TRBJ2-7; v_gene: TRBV29-1
CDR3aa: CASSLGAGRSYEQYF; j_gene: TRBJ2-7; v_gene: TRBV28
CDR3aa: CASSLEGSSYEQYF; j_gene: TRBJ2-7; v_gene: TRBV7-9
CDR3aa: CASSSGTESYEQYF; j_gene: TRBJ2-7; v_gene: TRBV28
CDR3aa: CASSEAGWGTEAFF; j_gene: TRBJ1-1; v_gene: TRBV6-1
CDR3aa: CASSLGQVAEGYGYTF; j_gene: TRBJ1-2; v_gene: TRBV7-9
CDR3aa: CASSLDRATGEQYF; j_gene: TRBJ2-7; v_gene: TRBV11-2
CDR3aa: CASSYDGGARNEQFF; j_gene: TRBJ2-1; v_gene: TRBV5-1
CDR3aa: CASSARGRTNTEAFF; j_gene: TRBJ1-1; v_gene: TRBV7-9
CDR3aa: CATSREPGGQGFSYGYTF; j_gene: TRBJ1-2; v_gene: TRBV15
CDR3aa: CASSSDRTEAFF; j_gene: TRBJ1-1; v_gene: TRBV7-2
CDR3aa: CASSEGQGASDTQYF; j_gene: TRBJ2-3; v_gene: TRBV6-4
CDR3aa: CSAEGQSSYNEQFF; j_gene: TRBJ2-1; v_gene: TRBV29-1
CDR3aa: CATMRDVSTEAFF; j_gene: TRBJ1-1; v_gene: TRBV15
CDR3aa: CASSPLGRDDGYTF; j_gene: TRBJ1-2; v_gene: TRBV6-5
CDR3aa: CASSLNPVGMNTEAFF; j_gene: TRBJ1-1; v_gene: TRBV5-5
CDR3aa: CSVVISGELFF; j_gene: TRBJ2-2; v_gene: TRBV29-1
CDR3aa: CSAITVPGNTIYF; j_gene: TRBJ1-3; v_gene: TRBV20-1
CDR3aa: CSGARGTQYF; j_gene: TRBJ2-5; v_gene: TRBV29-1
CDR3aa: CASSYPEATSGGAYNEQFF; j_gene: TRBJ2-1; v_gene: TRBV6-2/TRBV6-3
CDR3aa: CASNPTWADEQFF; j_gene: TRBJ2-1; v_gene: TRBV7-2
CDR3aa: CASRLSGTAMEPQHF; j_gene: TRBJ1-5; v_gene: TRBV2
CDR3aa: CASSFPTAVNTEAFF; j_gene: TRBJ1-1; v_gene: TRBV5-5
CDR3aa: CSASPGHYNEQFF; j_gene: TRBJ2-1; v_gene: TRBV20-1
CDR3aa: CASSPTDRGRGSSYEQYF; j_gene: TRBJ2-7; v_gene: TRBV7-9
CDR3aa: CASSLEGGGGGETQYF; j_gene: TRBJ2-5; v_gene: TRBV7-6
CDR3aa: CASSFAPLTGTGGFKSTDTQYF; j_gene: TRBJ2-3; v_gene: TRBV5-4
CDR3aa: CASSAFGQGETQYF; j_gene: TRBJ2-5; v_gene: TRBV12-3/TRBV12-4
CDR3aa: CASSSGGTPSYGYTF; j_gene: TRBJ1-2; v_gene: TRBV7-2
CDR3aa: CASSPPGTSSYNEQFF; j_gene: TRBJ2-1; v_gene: TRBV18
CDR3aa: CASSEPATGTSVGEQYF; j_gene: TRBJ2-7; v_gene: TRBV2
CDR3aa: CASSLTMRDTEAFF; j_gene: TRBJ1-1; v_gene: TRBV9
CDR3aa: CASSQDFQGRYTIYF; j_gene: TRBJ1-3; v_gene: TRBV4-2
CDR3aa: CASSKQVLGTEAFF; j_gene: TRBJ1-1; v_gene: TRBV2
CDR3aa: CSARDPSRNYGYTF; j_gene: TRBJ1-2; v_gene: TRBV20-1
CDR3aa: CSDASGATDTQYF; j_gene: TRBJ2-3; v_gene: TRBV29-1
CDR3aa: CASSAVLGSDKETQYF; j_gene: TRBJ2-5; v_gene: TRBV19
CDR3aa: CSAGAATNEKLFF; j_gene: TRBJ1-4; v_gene: TRBV20-1
CDR3aa: CAISSGTGRVVLSGANVLTF; j_gene: TRBJ2-6; v_gene: TRBV10-3
CDR3aa: CATSREQAYGYTF; j_gene: TRBJ1-2; v_gene: TRBV15
CDR3aa: CASSSRITDTQYF; j_gene: TRBJ2-3; v_gene: TRBV7-3